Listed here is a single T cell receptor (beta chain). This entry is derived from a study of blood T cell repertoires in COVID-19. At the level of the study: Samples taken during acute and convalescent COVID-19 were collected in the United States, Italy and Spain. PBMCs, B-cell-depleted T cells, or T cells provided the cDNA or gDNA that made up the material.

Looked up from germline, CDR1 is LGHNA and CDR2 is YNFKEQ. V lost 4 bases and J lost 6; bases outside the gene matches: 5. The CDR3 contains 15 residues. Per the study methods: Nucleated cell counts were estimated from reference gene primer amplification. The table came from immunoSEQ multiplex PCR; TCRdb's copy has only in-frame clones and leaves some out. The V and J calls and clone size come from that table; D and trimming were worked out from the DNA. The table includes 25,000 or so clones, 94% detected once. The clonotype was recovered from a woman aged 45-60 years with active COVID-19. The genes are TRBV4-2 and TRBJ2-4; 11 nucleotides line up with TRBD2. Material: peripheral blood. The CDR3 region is CASSRSGTSGNIQYF. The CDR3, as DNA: TGTGCCAGCAGCCGATCCGGGACTAGCGGAAACATTCAGTACTTC.